Below, one T cell receptor (beta chain) is given with its context. Its antigen remains unknown. TCRdb keeps only in-frame clones here, not all; method: immunoSEQ multiplex PCR. This table holds 15,000 or so clones, around 90% found once. This CDR3 comprises 14 residues. V gave up 6 bases and J gave up 8 bases, with 19 bases separating them. Germline V gene sequence: CDR1 MNHEY, CDR2 SMNVEV (reference sequence). The sample belongs to a study of T cell responses to AZD1222 COVID-19 vaccine. Regarding the study as a whole: Baseline serostatus was positive in only a handful of AZD1222 recipients. It should be noted that donors were predominantly white British and more often female, and clonal diversity was possibly underestimated. Two AZD1222 administrations were followed by greater Spike-specific TCR breadth and depth. The study reported that nearly half of spike-specific TCRs target unmutated variant regions.

This chain connects TRBV27 to TRBJ1-2, with a possible D match to TRBD1 (6 bases). This receptor was identified in an adult who received the AZD1222 COVID-19 vaccine. The sequencing here drew on peripheral blood, taken 28 days after the second AZD1222 dose. CDR3 coding DNA: TGTGCCAGCAGCCCCGGGGGGGCCCCTAGAGGCTACACCTTC. Its protein is CASSPGGAPRGYTF.